This T cell receptor (beta chain) was captured in a study of shared clonotypes between healthy human individuals. The table came from immunoSEQ multiplex PCR; TCRdb's copy has only in-frame clones and leaves some out. The sample has around 1.5 million clones, under 99% seen once. The clonotype was recovered from a man aged 25-45 years in good health. The specimen was naive CD4+ T cells sorted from blood. Subset in this sample: CD45RA+ positively selected.

The CDR3 DNA sequence: TGTGCCAGCAGTGAAGCAGGCAGGGGAGTGAATGGCTACACCTTC. Translating it yields CASSEAGRGVNGYTF. The chain couples TRBV6-1 to TRBJ1-2; D possibly corresponds to TRBD1 (6 bases). Per the germline V gene, CDR1 is MNHNS and CDR2 is SASEGT. The V end lost 0 bases, the J end lost 6 bases, and 14 bases lay between the germline ends. The CDR3 is 15 amino acids.